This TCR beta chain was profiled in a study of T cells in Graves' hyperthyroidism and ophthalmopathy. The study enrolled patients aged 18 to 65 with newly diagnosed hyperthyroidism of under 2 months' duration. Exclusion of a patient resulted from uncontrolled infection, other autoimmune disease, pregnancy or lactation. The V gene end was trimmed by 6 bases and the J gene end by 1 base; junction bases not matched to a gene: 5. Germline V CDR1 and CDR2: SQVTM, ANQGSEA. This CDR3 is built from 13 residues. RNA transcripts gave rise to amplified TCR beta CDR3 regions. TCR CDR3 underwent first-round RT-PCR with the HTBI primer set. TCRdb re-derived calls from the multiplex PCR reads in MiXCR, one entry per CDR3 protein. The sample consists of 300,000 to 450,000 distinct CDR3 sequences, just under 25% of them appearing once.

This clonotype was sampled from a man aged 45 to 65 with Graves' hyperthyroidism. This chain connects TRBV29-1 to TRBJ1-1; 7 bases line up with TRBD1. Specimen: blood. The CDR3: CSVRDSANTEAFF. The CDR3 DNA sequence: TGCAGCGTCCGGGACAGCGCGAACACTGAAGCTTTCTTT. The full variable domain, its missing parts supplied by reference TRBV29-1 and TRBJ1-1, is SAVISQKPSRDICQRGTSLTIQCQVDSQVTMMFWYRQQPGQSLTLIATANQGSEATYESGFVIDKFPISRPNLTFSTLTVSNMSPEDSSIYLCSVRDSANTEAFFGQGTRLTVV.